These T cell receptor beta chains were read from a single sample in a study of PD-1 blockade in classical Hodgkin lymphoma. The assay was immunoSEQ multiplex PCR, and TCRdb's table has in-frame clones only and misses some. This sample carries 38,000 or so clones, over 70% of them seen once, and the ten largest clones take approximately 9.1%. The sample consisted of peripheral blood mononuclear cells (PBMCs), taken at baseline. These receptors originate from a human donor with classical Hodgkin lymphoma. The CDR3 runs from the conserved cysteine through the conserved F or W. The order of the fields is V gene, J gene, CDR3 protein.

v_call: TRBV5-1; j_call: TRBJ1-4; cdr3_aa: CASSFAGTENEKLFF
v_call: TRBV12-5; j_call: TRBJ2-5; cdr3_aa: CASGLTGSVFGKTQYF
v_call: TRBV10-3; j_call: TRBJ2-7; cdr3_aa: CAISESGYEQYF
v_call: TRBV19; j_call: TRBJ2-1; cdr3_aa: CATSLPGRAENEQFF
v_call: TRBV25-1; j_call: TRBJ2-2; cdr3_aa: CASSRRGNTGELFF
v_call: TRBV5-1; j_call: TRBJ2-5; cdr3_aa: CASSFDRAEETQYF
v_call: TRBV5-1; j_call: TRBJ2-1; cdr3_aa: CASSFTGGSYNEQFF
v_call: TRBV6-6; j_call: TRBJ1-1; cdr3_aa: CAVGEAFF
v_call: TRBV7-9; j_call: TRBJ2-1; cdr3_aa: CASSLSLSGTGEQFF
v_call: TRBV27; j_call: TRBJ1-5; cdr3_aa: CASSLGPYQPQHF
v_call: TRBV29-1; j_call: TRBJ1-4; cdr3_aa: CSGRQGDATNEKLFF
v_call: TRBV11-3; j_call: TRBJ2-2; cdr3_aa: CASSLGAAYTGELFF
v_call: TRBV19; j_call: TRBJ1-5; cdr3_aa: CASSILGTPDQPQHF
v_call: TRBV19; j_call: TRBJ1-5; cdr3_aa: CASSIAGRFGQPQHF
v_call: TRBV5-6; j_call: TRBJ1-2; cdr3_aa: CASSLASGTGVYYGYTF
v_call: TRBV2; j_call: TRBJ2-7; cdr3_aa: CASSDRGQIYEQYF
v_call: TRBV4-2; j_call: TRBJ1-3; cdr3_aa: CASSQDTGPGNTIYF
v_call: TRBV6-5; j_call: TRBJ2-7; cdr3_aa: CASTSYPRIHEQYF
v_call: TRBV19; j_call: TRBJ2-1; cdr3_aa: CASSITQGSYNEQFF
v_call: TRBV11-3; j_call: TRBJ2-1; cdr3_aa: CASSFSGSQVGSSYNEQFF
v_call: TRBV5-1; j_call: TRBJ2-6; cdr3_aa: CASSTGRSSGANVLTF
v_call: TRBV6-1; j_call: TRBJ1-2; cdr3_aa: CASSEENREGGYTF
v_call: TRBV2; j_call: TRBJ2-7; cdr3_aa: CASSESLPRTSGASYEQYF
v_call: TRBV5-7; j_call: TRBJ1-1; cdr3_aa: CASSLGQFSGDTEAFF
v_call: TRBV7-9; j_call: TRBJ1-2; cdr3_aa: CASSLAEYTF
v_call: TRBV4-2; j_call: .; cdr3_aa: CASSQATLAGIGSYEQYF
v_call: TRBV29-1; j_call: TRBJ2-7; cdr3_aa: CSVVESYEQYF
v_call: TRBV30; j_call: TRBJ2-5; cdr3_aa: CAWSGRAPGVGTQYF
v_call: TRBV5-1; j_call: TRBJ2-7; cdr3_aa: CASSPRTGPYEQYF
v_call: TRBV19; j_call: TRBJ1-2; cdr3_aa: CASSMRTALYGYTF
v_call: TRBV5-1; j_call: TRBJ1-6; cdr3_aa: CASSLAGGLWDSPLHF
v_call: TRBV18; j_call: TRBJ2-1; cdr3_aa: CASSPRDRGYNEQFF
v_call: TRBV2; j_call: TRBJ1-5; cdr3_aa: CASERDRDQPQHF
v_call: TRBV7-8; j_call: TRBJ1-2; cdr3_aa: CASSSGSYGYTF
v_call: TRBV18; j_call: TRBJ1-5; cdr3_aa: CASSPEWVEPQHF
v_call: TRBV6-5; j_call: TRBJ1-6; cdr3_aa: CASSNRGGNSPLHF
v_call: TRBV7-9; j_call: TRBJ1-4; cdr3_aa: CASSFFYTMGGWDEKLFF
v_call: TRBV6-6; j_call: TRBJ2-1; cdr3_aa: CASSQGQISYNEQFF
v_call: TRBV18; j_call: TRBJ2-5; cdr3_aa: CASSAGLAGVGETQYF
v_call: TRBV7-9; j_call: TRBJ1-2; cdr3_aa: CASSLGPGQSDF
v_call: TRBV18; j_call: TRBJ2-2; cdr3_aa: CASSPATGTGELFF
v_call: TRBV2; j_call: TRBJ1-6; cdr3_aa: CASKIGTGGNSPLHF
v_call: TRBV5-4; j_call: TRBJ2-2; cdr3_aa: CASSLGGGELFF
v_call: TRBV6-5; j_call: TRBJ2-6; cdr3_aa: CASSGQGAGANVLTF
v_call: TRBV5-5; j_call: TRBJ1-1; cdr3_aa: CASSFSWGRTEAFF
v_call: TRBV7-9; j_call: TRBJ2-7; cdr3_aa: CASSFGGPVYEQYF
v_call: TRBV27; j_call: TRBJ2-7; cdr3_aa: CASSQSGTSVYEQYF
v_call: TRBV30; j_call: TRBJ2-3; cdr3_aa: CAWSVTGWASTDTQYF
v_call: TRBV6-1; j_call: TRBJ1-1; cdr3_aa: CAISGAHEAFF
v_call: TRBV10-3; j_call: TRBJ1-1; cdr3_aa: CAIRDSQGVNTEAFF
v_call: TRBV19; j_call: TRBJ2-7; cdr3_aa: CASSMRTSGTYEQYF